This TCR beta chain was recovered during a study of identical twins. Overall study findings and caveats: Out-of-frame alpha sequences shared by twins were enriched for low generation probability. Out-of-frame TCR alpha sharing observed in monozygotic twins exceeded model estimates.

This clonotype was detected a few times. The target antigen is unknown. Germline CDR1 reads SGHDT; CDR2 reads YYEEEE. The CDR3 consists of 15 residues. J was trimmed by 0 bases and V by 8 bases; bases with no gene match: 8. TCRdb recomputed calls from the 5' RACE reads with MiXCR, one row per CDR3 protein. This table has some 1,600,000 distinct CDR3 sequences, roughly 35% appearing once. V and J are TRBV5-6 and TRBJ2-1, with 7 bases fitting TRBD2. Material: cord blood. The receptor was isolated from a newborn girl in good health. The CDR3 DNA is TGTGCCAGTAGGGGCTGGACTAGCTCCTACAATGAGCAGTTCTTC. Translating gives CASRGWTSSYNEQFF.